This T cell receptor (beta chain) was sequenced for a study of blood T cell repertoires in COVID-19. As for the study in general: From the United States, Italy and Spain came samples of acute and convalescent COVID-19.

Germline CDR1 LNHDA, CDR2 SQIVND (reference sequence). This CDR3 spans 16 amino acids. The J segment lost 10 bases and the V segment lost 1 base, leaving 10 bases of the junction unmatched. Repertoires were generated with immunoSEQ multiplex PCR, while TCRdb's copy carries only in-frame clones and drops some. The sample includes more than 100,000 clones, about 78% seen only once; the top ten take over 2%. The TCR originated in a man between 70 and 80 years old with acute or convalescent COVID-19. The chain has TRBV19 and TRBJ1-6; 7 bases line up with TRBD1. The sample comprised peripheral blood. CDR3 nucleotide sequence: TGTGCCAGTAGTATAGGCCAGGGGGGTATAGGATCACCCCTCCACTTT. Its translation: CASSIGQGGIGSPLHF. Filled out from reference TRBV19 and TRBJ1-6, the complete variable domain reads DGGITQSPKYLFRKEGQNVTLSCEQNLNHDAMYWYRQDPGQGLRLIYYSQIVNDFQKGDIAEGYSVSREKKESFPLTVTSAQKNPTAFYLCASSIGQGGIGSPLHFGNGTRLTVT.